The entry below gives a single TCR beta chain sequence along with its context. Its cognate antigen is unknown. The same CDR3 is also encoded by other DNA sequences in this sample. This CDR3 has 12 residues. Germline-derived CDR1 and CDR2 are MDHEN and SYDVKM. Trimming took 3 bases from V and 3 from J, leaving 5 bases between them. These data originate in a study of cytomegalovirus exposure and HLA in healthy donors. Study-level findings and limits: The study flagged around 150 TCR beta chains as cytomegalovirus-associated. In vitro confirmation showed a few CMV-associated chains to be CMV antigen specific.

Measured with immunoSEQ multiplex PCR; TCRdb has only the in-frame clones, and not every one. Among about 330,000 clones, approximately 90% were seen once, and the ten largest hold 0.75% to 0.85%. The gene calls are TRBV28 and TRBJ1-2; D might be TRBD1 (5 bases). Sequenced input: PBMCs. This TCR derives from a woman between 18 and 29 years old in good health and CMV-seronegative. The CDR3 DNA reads TGTGCCAGCAGTTTCAGGGACTATGGCTACACCTTC. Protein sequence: CASSFRDYGYTF.